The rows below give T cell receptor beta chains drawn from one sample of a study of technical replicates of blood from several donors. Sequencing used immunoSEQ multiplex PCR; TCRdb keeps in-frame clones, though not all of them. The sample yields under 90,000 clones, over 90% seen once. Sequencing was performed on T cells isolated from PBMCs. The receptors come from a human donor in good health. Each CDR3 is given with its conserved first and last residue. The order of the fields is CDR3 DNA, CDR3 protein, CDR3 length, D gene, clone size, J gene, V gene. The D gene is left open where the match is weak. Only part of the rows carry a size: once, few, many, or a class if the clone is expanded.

DNA: TGTGCCAGCAGCGAACGATTGGGGGGATTTCAGCCCCAGCATTTT
CDR3: CASSERLGGFQPQHF
length: 15
D: NA
size: NA
J: TRBJ1-5
V: TRBV6-1

DNA: TGTGCCAGCAGCCAACGGGACAGGAATTTTGGCGATCAGCCCCAGCATTTT
CDR3: CASSQRDRNFGDQPQHF
length: 17
D: TRBD1
size: NA
J: TRBJ1-5
V: TRBV28

DNA: TGTGCCATCAGTGACAGTTCGGGGGGGAACACCGGGGAGCTGTTTTTT
CDR3: CAISDSSGGNTGELFF
length: 16
D: TRBD2
size: NA
J: TRBJ2-2
V: TRBV10-3

DNA: TGCGCCAGCAGCCGGAAGACTAGCGGGACGTACTACGAGCAGTACTTC
CDR3: CASSRKTSGTYYEQYF
length: 16
D: TRBD2
size: NA
J: TRBJ2-7
V: TRBV4-1

DNA: TGTGCCAGTAGTATAATCTTCCAGGGGGCGCGGGATGGCTACACCTTC
CDR3: CASSIIFQGARDGYTF
length: 16
D: TRBD1
size: NA
J: TRBJ1-2
V: TRBV19

DNA: TGTGCCAGCAGTTACGGGACATCTTTCTCTGAAGCTTTCTTT
CDR3: CASSYGTSFSEAFF
length: 14
D: NA
size: once
J: TRBJ1-1
V: TRBV6-5

DNA: TGTGCCAGCAGTCGGACAGGGGGCAATTCCAACACTGAAGCTTTCTTT
CDR3: CASSRTGGNSNTEAFF
length: 16
D: TRBD1
size: NA
J: TRBJ1-1
V: TRBV2

DNA: TGCGCCAGCAGTTGGTTCGGGGAAGGCAATCAGCCCCAGCATTTT
CDR3: CASSWFGEGNQPQHF
length: 15
D: NA
size: NA
J: TRBJ1-5
V: TRBV10-2

DNA: TGCGCCAGCAGGATCGAGGGCTCCTACAATGAGCAGTTCTTC
CDR3: CASRIEGSYNEQFF
length: 14
D: NA
size: NA
J: TRBJ2-1
V: TRBV5-1

DNA: TGTGCCAGCAGTGACCGGGACAGAACCTACGAGCAGTACTTC
CDR3: CASSDRDRTYEQYF
length: 14
D: TRBD1
size: NA
J: TRBJ2-7
V: TRBV9

DNA: TGTGCCAGCAGCGCGTATGGCGGGGAAGAGACCCAGTACTTC
CDR3: CASSAYGGEETQYF
length: 14
D: NA
size: NA
J: TRBJ2-5
V: TRBV9

DNA: TGCAGCGCCAGAGCGGGAGAAGAAGGCTACACCTTC
CDR3: CSARAGEEGYTF
length: 12
D: NA
size: NA
J: TRBJ1-2
V: TRBV29-1

DNA: TGTGCCAGTAGTGGCCCCGAGGAAGCGGCATATCAAGAGACCCAGTACTTC
CDR3: CASSGPEEAAYQETQYF
length: 17
D: NA
size: NA
J: TRBJ2-5
V: TRBV19

DNA: TGTGCCAGCAGTGAACAACAGGGAGGCAATCAGCCCCAGCATTTT
CDR3: CASSEQQGGNQPQHF
length: 15
D: NA
size: few
J: TRBJ1-5
V: TRBV6-1

DNA: TGCGCCAGCAGCTTGAGCCACCCCACCAGGGAGCTGTTTTTT
CDR3: CASSLSHPTRELFF
length: 14
D: NA
size: NA
J: TRBJ2-2
V: TRBV5-1

DNA: TGCAGCGCCTCCGACTGGACAGTAAAAAACACTGAAGCTTTCTTT
CDR3: CSASDWTVKNTEAFF
length: 15
D: NA
size: NA
J: TRBJ1-1
V: TRBV29-1

DNA: TGTGCCAGCAGTTTCCAGGGACAGGGCGGGACTGAAGCTTTCTTT
CDR3: CASSFQGQGGTEAFF
length: 15
D: TRBD1
size: NA
J: TRBJ1-1
V: TRBV27

DNA: TGCGCCAGCAGCTTGGCCGGGTCAGGGGGCCTCTACGAGCAGTACTTC
CDR3: CASSLAGSGGLYEQYF
length: 16
D: TRBD1
size: NA
J: TRBJ2-7
V: TRBV5-1